Included here is one TCR beta chain sequence, with context. V was clipped by 0 bases and J by 0 bases; unmatched bases: 3. The CDR3 loop spans 15 amino acids. Per the germline V gene, CDR1 is SGHRS and CDR2 is YFSETQ. These data come from a study of cytomegalovirus exposure and HLA in healthy donors. The PCR ran on 60 Vbeta and 13 Jbeta primers. Sequencing used immunoSEQ multiplex PCR; TCRdb keeps in-frame clones, though not all of them. Among tens of thousands of clones, about 71% were seen once, and the ten largest hold just over 8%. Sequencing was done on a sample of PBMCs. This chain joins TRBV5-1 and TRBJ2-7, with 7 bases that match TRBD2. The sequence derives from a man aged 55 to 69 in good health and CMV-seronegative. CDR3 DNA: TGCGCCAGCAGCTTGGTGGGGGGGTCCTCCTACGAGCAGTACTTC. Protein sequence: CASSLVGGSSYEQYF.